These 3 T cell receptor beta chains were all obtained from the same sample, sequenced in a study of cytomegalovirus exposure and HLA in healthy donors. The PCR contained 60 Vbeta and 13 Jbeta primers. Produced via immunoSEQ multiplex PCR; TCRdb's table is partial and in-frame only. The table has about 120,000 clones, over 60% seen once. Sequencing used PBMCs. These receptors all come from a woman aged 40 to 55 in good health and CMV-seropositive.

The chain is built from TRBV7-9 and TRBJ2-4; 8 nucleotides line up with TRBD2. Germline-derived CDR1 and CDR2 are SEHNR and FQNEAQ (reference sequence). V lost 5 bases to trimming and J lost 3 bases; unmatched junction nucleotides: 12. The CDR3 extends over 17 amino acids. CDR3 nucleotides: TGTGCCAGCAGCCCCCCCCGCCGGGGACTAGACAAAAACATTCAGTACTTC. Protein sequence: CASSPPRRGLDKNIQYF.

This clone has just one count. The V call is TRBV5-8, the J call TRBJ1-1; 7 bases line up with TRBD1. The CDR3 totals 14 residues. The V gene end was trimmed by 4 bases and the J gene end by 0 bases; junction bases not matched to a gene: 3. Germline CDR1 is SGHTS and CDR2 is YDEGEE. The DNA of the CDR3 is TGTGCCAGCAGCCGGGACAGCATGAACACTGAAGCTTTCTTT. This encodes CASSRDSMNTEAFF. Filled out from reference TRBV5-8 and TRBJ1-1, the complete variable domain reads EAGVTQSPTHLIKTRGQQATLRCSPISGHTSVYWYQQALGLGLQFLLWYDEGEERNRGNFPPRFSGRQFPNYSSELNVNALELEDSALYLCASSRDSMNTEAFFGQGTRLTVV.

V gene TRBV27 combines with J gene TRBJ2-1; 9 bases agree with TRBD1. The CDR3 is 15 amino acids. Germline trimming cut 5 bases from V and 3 bases from J; bases unmatched to any gene: 5. Germline CDR1 reads MNHEY; CDR2 reads SMNVEV (reference sequence). The CDR3 DNA is TGTGCCAGCAGTGACTGGACAGGGGACTACAATGAGCAGTTCTTC. This gives the protein CASSDWTGDYNEQFF.